This is a list of T cell receptor beta chains from one sample in a study of cytotoxic CD8 clonotypes in ibrutinib-treated CLL. The protocol was immunoSEQ multiplex PCR, while the TCRdb copy is restricted to in-frame clones and leaves out a portion. The repertoire consists of 130,000 or so clones, with about 80% occurring once and the leading ten covering more than 10%. The sample was PBMCs, taken after 12 months of ibrutinib treatment. Receptors originate from a human donor with chronic lymphocytic leukemia. The CDR3 runs from the conserved cysteine through the conserved F or W. The D gene is left open where the match is weak. The size field is filled for only some rows; it gives once, few, many or a size class.

j_call,d_call,cdr3_length,clone_size,v_call,cdr3_nt,cdr3_aa
TRBJ2-2,.,15,.,TRBV11-2,TGTGCCAGCAGCTTAATGCTAGCCCCCACCGGGGAGCTGTTTTTT,CASSLMLAPTGELFF
TRBJ1-1,.,16,.,TRBV19,TGTGCCAGTAGCATAACGACCATAATATGGAACACTGAAGCTTTCTTT,CASSITTIIWNTEAFF
TRBJ2-1,.,15,.,TRBV25-1,TGTGCCAGCAGTGAATGGAGCAGGGAATACAATGAGCAGTTCTTC,CASSEWSREYNEQFF
TRBJ2-7,.,14,once,TRBV7-2,TGTGCCAGCAGCTTAGAAACGGGAGTGTACGAGCAGTACTTC,CASSLETGVYEQYF
TRBJ2-3,.,17,.,TRBV4-1,TGCGCCAGCAGCCAAGGATATGCAGGGAAGACCACAGATACGCAGTATTTT,CASSQGYAGKTTDTQYF
TRBJ2-3,.,16,few,TRBV5-6,TGTGCCAGCAGCTTGGTGGGCGTGACGAACTCAGATACGCAGTATTTT,CASSLVGVTNSDTQYF
TRBJ2-1,.,11,.,TRBV18,TGTGCCAGCTACTCCGCGCGGGAGCAGTTCTTC,CASYSAREQFF
TRBJ1-5,.,14,few,TRBV5-1,TGCGCCAGCAGCTTGCTACAGGGCGGACAGCCCCAGCATTTT,CASSLLQGGQPQHF
TRBJ2-1,TRBD2,18,.,TRBV9,TGTGCCAGCAGCGTAGTCGGCCAGACTAGCGGGACTTACAATGAGCAGTTCTTC,CASSVVGQTSGTYNEQFF
TRBJ2-1,.,17,once,TRBV27,TGTGCCAGCAGTTCAACGAAGGGACTGCCGTTGTGGAATGAGCAGTTCTTC,CASSSTKGLPLWNEQFF
TRBJ1-1,.,16,.,TRBV18,TGTGCCAGCTCACCGAAACCGCCAGCCGAAGGTACTGAAGCTTTCTTT,CASSPKPPAEGTEAFF
TRBJ2-2,TRBD1,14,.,TRBV9,TGTGCCAGCAGCCCCGGACAGGGCTTCGGGGAGCTGTTTTTT,CASSPGQGFGELFF
TRBJ1-2,.,16,.,TRBV11-2,TGTGCCAGCAGCTTTCTCGAGTTCAGAAGAACCTATGGCTACACCTTC,CASSFLEFRRTYGYTF
TRBJ1-5,TRBD1,16,.,TRBV10-2,TGCGCCAGCAGTGAGACTACATGGACAGGGAATCAGCCCCAGCATTTT,CASSETTWTGNQPQHF
TRBJ1-2,.,13,.,TRBV15,TGTGCCACCAGCAGAGATCCTTTTCGTGGCTACACCTTC,CATSRDPFRGYTF
TRBJ2-7,.,13,.,TRBV4-3,TGCGCCAGCAGCCAAGGTCGGGGTTTCGAGCAGTACTTC,CASSQGRGFEQYF
TRBJ2-1,.,11,.,TRBV11-2,TGTGCCAGCAGCTTAGTCCTAGCGCAGTTCTTC,CASSLVLAQFF
TRBJ2-3,TRBD2,15,.,TRBV15,TGTGCCACCAGCTATGGCGGGAGAAACACAGATACGCAGTATTTT,CATSYGGRNTDTQYF
TRBJ1-2,.,16,few,TRBV5-6,TGTGCCAGCAAACTGATGAGTAACACGGTTAACTATGGCTACACCTTC,CASKLMSNTVNYGYTF
TRBJ2-2,TRBD2,15,.,TRBV6-5,TGTGCCAGCAGTGTAAGCAGCGGGAGTCAAGGGGAGCTGTTTTTT,CASSVSSGSQGELFF
TRBJ2-7,.,12,few,TRBV19,TGTGCCAGTAGTATATCCCCCTACGAGCAGTACTTC,CASSISPYEQYF
TRBJ1-2,.,14,few,TRBV28,TGTGCCAGCAGTACCTTGACTGTCTACTATGGCTACACCTTC,CASSTLTVYYGYTF
TRBJ1-1,.,15,.,TRBV2,TGTGCCAGCAAGGGGACATTGGGAGGGAACACTGAAGCTTTCTTT,CASKGTLGGNTEAFF
TRBJ1-5,.,15,few,TRBV4-2,TGTGCCAGCAGCCCGGAACAGGCTGGGAACCAGCCCCAGCATTTT,CASSPEQAGNQPQHF
TRBJ2-5,TRBD1,16,.,TRBV5-6,TGTGCCAGCAGCTTGGAACAGGGGGCGCGCCAAGAGACCCAGTACTTC,CASSLEQGARQETQYF
TRBJ2-7,.,17,.,TRBV7-8,TGTGCCAGCAGCCCCAGGGTGGGGGCCTCATGGGGTTACGAGCAGTACTTC,CASSPRVGASWGYEQYF